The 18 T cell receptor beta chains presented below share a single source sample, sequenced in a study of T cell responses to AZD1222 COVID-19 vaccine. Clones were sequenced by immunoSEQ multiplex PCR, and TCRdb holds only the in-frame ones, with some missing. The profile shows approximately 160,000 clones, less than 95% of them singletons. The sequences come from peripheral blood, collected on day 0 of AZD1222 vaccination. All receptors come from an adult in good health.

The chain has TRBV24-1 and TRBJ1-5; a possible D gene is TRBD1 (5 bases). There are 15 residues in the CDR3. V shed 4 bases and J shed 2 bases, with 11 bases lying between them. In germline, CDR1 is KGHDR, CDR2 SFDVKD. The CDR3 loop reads CATSEAQGGNQPQHF. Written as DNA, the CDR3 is TGTGCCACCAGTGAAGCCCAGGGAGGCAATCAGCCCCAGCATTTT.

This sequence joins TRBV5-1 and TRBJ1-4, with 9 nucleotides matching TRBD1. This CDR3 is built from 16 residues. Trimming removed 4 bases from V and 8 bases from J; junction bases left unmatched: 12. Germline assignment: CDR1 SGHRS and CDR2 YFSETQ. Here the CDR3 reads CASSMGTGTGKEKLFF. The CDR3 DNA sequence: TGCGCCAGCAGCATGGGAACCGGGACAGGGAAGGAAAAACTGTTTTTT.

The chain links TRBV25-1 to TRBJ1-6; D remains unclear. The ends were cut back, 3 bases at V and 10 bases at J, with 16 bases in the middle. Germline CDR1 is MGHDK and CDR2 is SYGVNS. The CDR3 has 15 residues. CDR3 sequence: CASSEAGLGRSPLHF. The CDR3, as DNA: TGTGCCAGCAGTGAGGCGGGTCTAGGTCGGTCACCCCTCCACTTT.

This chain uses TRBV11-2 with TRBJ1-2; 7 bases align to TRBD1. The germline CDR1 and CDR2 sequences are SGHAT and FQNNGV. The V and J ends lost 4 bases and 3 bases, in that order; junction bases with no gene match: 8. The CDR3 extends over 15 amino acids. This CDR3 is CASSSTTGVDYGYTF. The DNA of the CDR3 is TGTGCCAGCAGCTCTACTACAGGGGTAGACTATGGCTACACCTTC.

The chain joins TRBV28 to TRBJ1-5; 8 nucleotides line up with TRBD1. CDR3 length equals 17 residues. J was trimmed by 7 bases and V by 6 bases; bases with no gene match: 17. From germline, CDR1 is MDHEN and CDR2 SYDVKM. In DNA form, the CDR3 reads TGTGCCAGCAGCCCACAAAAGTGGGGACAGGTCGCCCAGCCCCAGCATTTT. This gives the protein CASSPQKWGQVAQPQHF.

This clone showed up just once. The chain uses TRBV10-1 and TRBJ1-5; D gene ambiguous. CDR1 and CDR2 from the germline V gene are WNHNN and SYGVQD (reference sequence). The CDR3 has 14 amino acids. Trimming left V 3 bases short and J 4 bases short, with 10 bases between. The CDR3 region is CASSDGPMNQPQHF. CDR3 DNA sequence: TGCGCCAGCAGTGACGGGCCGATGAATCAGCCCCAGCATTTT.

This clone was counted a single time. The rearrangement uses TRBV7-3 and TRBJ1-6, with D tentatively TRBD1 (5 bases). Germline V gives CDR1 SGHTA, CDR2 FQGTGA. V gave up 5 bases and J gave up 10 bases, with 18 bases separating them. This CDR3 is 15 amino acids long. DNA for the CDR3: TGTGCCAGCAGCCCCCATGGGGGGTTAGGATCACCCCTCCACTTT. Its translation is CASSPHGGLGSPLHF.

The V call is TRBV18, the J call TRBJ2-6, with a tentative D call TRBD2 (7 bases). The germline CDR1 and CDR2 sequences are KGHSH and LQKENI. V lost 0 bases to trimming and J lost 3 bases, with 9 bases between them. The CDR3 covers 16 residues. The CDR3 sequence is CASSPPGGLGANVLTF. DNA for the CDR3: TGTGCCAGCTCACCACCGGGGGGGCTTGGGGCCAACGTCCTGACTTTC. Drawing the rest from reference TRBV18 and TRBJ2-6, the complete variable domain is NAGVMQNPRHLVRRRGQEARLRCSPMKGHSHVYWYRQLPEEGLKFMVYLQKENIIDESGMPKERFSAEFPKEGPSILRIQQVVRGDSAAYFCASSPPGGLGANVLTFGAGSRLTVL.

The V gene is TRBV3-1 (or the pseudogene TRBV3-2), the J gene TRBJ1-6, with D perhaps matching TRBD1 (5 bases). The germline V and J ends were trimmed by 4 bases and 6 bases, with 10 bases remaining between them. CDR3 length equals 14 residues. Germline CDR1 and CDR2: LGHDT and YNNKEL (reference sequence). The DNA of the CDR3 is TGTGCCAGCAGCCCCCGGGGCGGTAATTCACCCCTCCACTTT. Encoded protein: CASSPRGGNSPLHF.

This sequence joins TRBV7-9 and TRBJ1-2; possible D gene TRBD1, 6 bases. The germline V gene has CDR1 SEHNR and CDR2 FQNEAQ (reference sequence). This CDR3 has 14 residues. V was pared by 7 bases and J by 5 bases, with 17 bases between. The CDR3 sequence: CASNEMGAGYGYTF. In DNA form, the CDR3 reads TGTGCCAGCAACGAAATGGGGGCAGGTTATGGCTACACCTTC.

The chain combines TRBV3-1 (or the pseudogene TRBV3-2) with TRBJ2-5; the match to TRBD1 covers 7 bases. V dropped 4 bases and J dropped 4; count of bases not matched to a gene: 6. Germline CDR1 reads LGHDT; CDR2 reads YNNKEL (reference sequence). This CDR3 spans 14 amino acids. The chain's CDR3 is CASSPTGNPETQYF. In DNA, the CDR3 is TGTGCCAGCAGCCCGACAGGGAATCCAGAGACCCAGTACTTC.

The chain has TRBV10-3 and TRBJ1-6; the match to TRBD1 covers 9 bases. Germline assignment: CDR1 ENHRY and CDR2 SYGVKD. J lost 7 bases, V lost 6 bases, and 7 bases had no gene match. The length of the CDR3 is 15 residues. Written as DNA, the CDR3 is TGTGCCATCAGATCCGTAACAGGGGGCAATTCACCCCTCCACTTT. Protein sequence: CAIRSVTGGNSPLHF.

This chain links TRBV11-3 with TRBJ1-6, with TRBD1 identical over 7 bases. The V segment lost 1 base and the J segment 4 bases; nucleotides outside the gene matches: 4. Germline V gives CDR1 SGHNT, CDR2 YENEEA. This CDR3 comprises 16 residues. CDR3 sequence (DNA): TGTGCCAGCAGCTTAGGCGGCAGGGGGTATAATTCACCCCTCCACTTT. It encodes CASSLGGRGYNSPLHF.

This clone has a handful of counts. Here the CDR3 reads CASSPDGPASPLHF. The CDR3 DNA sequence: TGTGCCAGCTCACCAGATGGGCCGGCTTCACCCCTCCACTTT. This chain links TRBV18 with TRBJ1-6; D unresolved. Germline CDR1 and CDR2: KGHSH and LQKENI. The CDR3 covers 14 residues. Trimming removed 2 bases from V and 9 bases from J, with 11 bases in between.

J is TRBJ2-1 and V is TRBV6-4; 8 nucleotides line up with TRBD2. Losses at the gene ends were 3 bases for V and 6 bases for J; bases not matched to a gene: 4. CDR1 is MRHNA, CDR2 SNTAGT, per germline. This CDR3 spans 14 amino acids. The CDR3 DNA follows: TGTGCCAGCAGTGAGTCCAGCGGGGGCAATGAGCAGTTCTTC. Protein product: CASSESSGGNEQFF.

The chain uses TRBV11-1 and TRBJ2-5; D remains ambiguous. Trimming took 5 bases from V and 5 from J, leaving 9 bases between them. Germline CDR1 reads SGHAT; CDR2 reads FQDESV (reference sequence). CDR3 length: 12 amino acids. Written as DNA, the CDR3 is TGTGCCAGCAGCCCCCTGGAGGAGACCCAGTACTTC. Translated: CASSPLEETQYF.

As DNA, the CDR3 is TGTGCCAGCAGTTTACCAGGGTTCGAGCAGTACTTC. This gives the protein CASSLPGFEQYF. The chain carries TRBV28 and TRBJ2-7; D perhaps matches TRBD1 (5 bases). This CDR3 region has 12 residues. Germline V gene sequence: CDR1 MDHEN, CDR2 SYDVKM. V was shortened by 2 bases and J by 6 bases, with 8 bases between the two germline ends.

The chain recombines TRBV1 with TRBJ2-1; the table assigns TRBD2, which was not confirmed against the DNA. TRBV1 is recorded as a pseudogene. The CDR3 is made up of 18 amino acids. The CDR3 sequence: CTSSQERSSGGAGNEQFF. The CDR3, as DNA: TGCACCAGCAGCCAAGAGAGGTCTAGCGGGGGGGCCGGCAATGAGCAGTTCTTC.